The clone carrying this T cell receptor beta chain has only a few counts. Its specificity is unknown. These data belong to a study of T-cell reconstitution after alpha-beta-depleted transplantation in children. Study-level points and caveats: At the one-year point after transplant, T-cell counts and TCRbeta diversity were found to come mostly from T cells that had been newly produced.

Preparing the TCRbeta library involved the use of unique molecular identifiers. Each CDR3 protein gets one entry after TCRdb re-called the PCR reads with MiXCR. Of about 600,000 distinct CDR3 sequences listed, approximately 22% are singletons. V was pared by 1 base and J by 5 bases, with 10 bases of the junction left unmatched. In germline, CDR1 is DFQATT, CDR2 SNEGSKA (reference sequence). The CDR3 sequence is 16 residues long. The TCR sequence derives from a boy younger than two who had a stem cell transplant for acute myeloid leukemia, so the T cells may come from the graft donor. The starting material was PBMCs, mostly from graft donor cells, obtained 360 days after TCRalphabeta/CD19-depleted stem cell transplant. The chain links TRBV20-1 to TRBJ2-7, with 11 bases aligning to TRBD2. The CDR3 loop reads CSARGPVAGGPHEQYF. CDR3 sequence (DNA): TGCAGTGCTAGAGGACCCGTAGCGGGGGGGCCACACGAGCAGTACTTC.